Listed below are T cell receptor beta chains from one sample, sequenced in a study of beta chain features in type 1 diabetes. Using immunoSEQ multiplex PCR, the repertoire was profiled, and TCRdb retains in-frame clones only, with some absent. Here the sample spans about 130,000 clones, about a tenth being singletons. Sequencing was carried out using central memory CD4+ T cells from blood. These receptor sequences come from a man in his late teens or twenties in good health. CDR3s include the opening cysteine and the closing phenylalanine or tryptophan. A D gene is named only where the DNA matches it firmly. Size tells how often a clone was seen (once, few, many) or the class of an expanded clone, and some rows leave it out.

J gene,V gene,D gene,clone size,CDR3 protein,CDR3 DNA
TRBJ2-3,TRBV19,-,many,CASSGGLNTQYF,TGTGCCAGTAGTGGAGGGCTGAATACGCAGTATTTT
TRBJ2-5,TRBV9,-,-,CASSALGVGGRETQYF,TGTGCCAGCAGCGCCCTTGGGGTGGGGGGGCGAGAGACCCAGTACTTC
TRBJ2-2,TRBV19,-,-,CASRMAGANTGELFF,TGTGCCAGTAGGATGGCAGGGGCGAACACCGGGGAGCTGTTTTTT
TRBJ2-4,TRBV19,TRBD1,-,CASSMGVQGKNIQYF,TGTGCCAGTAGTATGGGAGTACAGGGGAAAAACATTCAGTACTTC
TRBJ1-6,TRBV27,TRBD1,-,CASSRTGTGVSPLHF,TGTGCCAGCAGCCGGACCGGGACAGGGGTATCACCCCTCCACTTT
TRBJ2-5,TRBV6-5,-,many,CASSYSGHERETQYF,TGTGCCAGCAGTTACTCCGGCCACGAGCGAGAGACCCAGTACTTC
TRBJ2-3,TRBV30,TRBD2,-,CAWSLRGGRTDTQYF,TGTGCCTGGAGTTTGCGGGGGGGCCGGACAGATACGCAGTATTTT
TRBJ2-1,TRBV19,-,-,CASSTVDRSSYNEQFF,TGTGCCAGTAGTACCGTAGACAGGAGCTCCTACAATGAGCAGTTCTTC
TRBJ1-6,TRBV7-2,TRBD1,-,CASKGQDNSPLHF,TGTGCCAGCAAGGGACAGGATAATTCACCCCTCCACTTT
TRBJ2-1,TRBV5-1,-,few,CASSPTGYNEQFF,TGCGCCAGTTCCCCGACGGGTTACAATGAGCAGTTCTTC
TRBJ2-5,TRBV10-3,TRBD2,many,CAISESDSGETQYF,TGTGCCATCAGTGAGTCGGATAGCGGGGAGACCCAGTACTTC
TRBJ2-7,TRBV30,-,-,CAWRGPHEQYF,TGTGCCTGGAGGGGGCCCCACGAGCAGTACTTC
TRBJ1-6,TRBV19,-,-,CASTTRATGNFALHF,TGTGCCAGTACGACGCGGGCGACGGGGAATTTCGCCCTCCACTTT
TRBJ2-5,TRBV5-4,TRBD2,-,CASSQAGLAEQETQYF,TGTGCCAGCAGCCAAGCGGGACTAGCGGAGCAAGAGACCCAGTACTTC
TRBJ2-3,TRBV9,TRBD2,few,CASSVGPGGRTDTQYF,TGTGCCAGCAGCGTAGGTCCGGGGGGGCGTACAGATACGCAGTATTTT
TRBJ1-3,TRBV7-8,TRBD1,few,CASSRQGMAGNTIYF,TGTGCCAGCAGCCGACAGGGGATGGCTGGAAACACCATATATTTT
TRBJ2-1,TRBV10-3,TRBD1,few,CAISQGELLEQFF,TGTGCCATCAGTCAGGGGGAGTTACTTGAGCAGTTCTTC
TRBJ1-1,TRBV18,-,few,CASSPLPGLTEAFF,TGTGCCAGCTCACCACTTCCGGGTTTAACTGAAGCTTTCTTT
TRBJ2-3,TRBV12-5,-,few,CASGLSPAADTQYF,TGTGCTAGTGGTTTGAGTCCCGCGGCAGATACGCAGTATTTT
TRBJ2-3,TRBV7-2,TRBD2,few,CASSPTLAGARRTQYF,TGTGCCAGCAGCCCAACACTAGCGGGGGCCAGGAGGACGCAGTATTTT
TRBJ2-7,TRBV18,TRBD1,-,CASSLGQGAYEQYF,TGTGCCAGCTCACTGGGACAGGGGGCATACGAGCAGTACTTC
TRBJ2-5,TRBV11-3,-,-,CASSLSNGGPETQYF,TGTGCCAGCAGCTTATCGAACGGGGGGCCAGAGACCCAGTACTTC
TRBJ1-1,TRBV6-6,-,few,CASRRGLNTEAFF,TGTGCCAGCAGGCGGGGCCTGAACACTGAAGCTTTCTTT
TRBJ1-4,TRBV6-5,-,-,CASSYTVSLNEKLFF,TGTGCCAGCAGTTACACGGTTTCCTTAAATGAAAAACTGTTTTTT
TRBJ2-3,TRBV6-5,-,few,CASRGGHGADTQYF,TGTGCCAGCCGCGGGGGCCACGGAGCAGATACGCAGTATTTT
TRBJ2-5,TRBV7-9,TRBD2,-,CASSRTSGEETQYF,TGTGCCAGCAGCCGGACTAGCGGGGAAGAGACCCAGTACTTC
TRBJ2-5,TRBV7-2,-,few,CASSPREQETQYF,TGTGCCAGCAGCCCCCGGGAACAAGAGACCCAGTACTTC
TRBJ2-1,TRBV11-3,-,-,CASNRGSSYNEQFF,TGTGCCAGCAATCGGGGAAGTTCCTACAATGAGCAGTTCTTC
TRBJ1-6,TRBV6-6,TRBD1,-,CASKGTGQSPLHF,TGTGCCAGCAAGGGGACAGGGCAATCACCCCTCCACTTT
TRBJ2-2,TRBV7-9,-,-,CASRRAGTGELFF,TGTGCCAGCAGGCGGGCTGGCACCGGGGAGCTGTTTTTT
TRBJ1-1,TRBV7-9,-,-,CASSSHNGNTEAFF,TGTGCCAGCAGCAGTCACAATGGGAACACTGAAGCTTTCTTT
TRBJ2-5,TRBV5-1,-,few,CASIKRQGQETQYF,TGCGCCAGCATCAAGAGACAAGGCCAAGAGACCCAGTACTTC
TRBJ2-5,TRBV11-3,TRBD2,few,CASSYSGGGETQYF,TGTGCCAGCAGCTATAGCGGGGGCGGGGAGACCCAGTACTTC
TRBJ1-5,TRBV5-6,-,few,CASSLRGVGYSNQPQHF,TGTGCCAGCAGCTTGCGGGGAGTGGGCTATAGCAATCAGCCCCAGCATTTT
TRBJ2-7,TRBV7-9,TRBD2,-,CASSLLGSGSYEQYF,TGTGCCAGCAGCTTATTAGGTAGCGGGTCCTACGAGCAGTACTTC
TRBJ2-7,TRBV11-2,TRBD2,few,CASSLGGLGDHEQYF,TGTGCCAGCAGCTTAGGGGGACTAGGGGATCACGAGCAGTACTTC
TRBJ2-3,TRBV4-3,TRBD2,few,CASSQDAAGGLGNTQYF,TGCGCCAGCAGCCAAGACGCGGCGGGGGGGCTTGGGAATACGCAGTATTTT
TRBJ2-1,TRBV9,-,few,CASSVGGAYNEQFF,TGTGCCAGCAGCGTAGGGGGGGCCTACAATGAGCAGTTCTTC
TRBJ2-5,TRBV7-2,-,-,CASTPLAQETQYF,TGTGCCAGCACCCCACTAGCCCAAGAGACCCAGTACTTC
TRBJ1-3,TRBV6-5,-,-,CASTESGPGNTIYF,TGTGCCAGCACCGAATCAGGGCCTGGAAACACCATATATTTT
TRBJ2-7,TRBV5-4,TRBD1,-,CASSQSMDRGEQYF,TGTGCCAGCAGCCAATCTATGGACAGGGGCGAGCAGTACTTC
TRBJ2-1,TRBV7-2,-,few,CASSPPSDKGQFF,TGTGCCAGCAGCCCGCCTTCGGACAAGGGGCAGTTCTTC